This is a list of T cell receptor beta chains from one sample in a study of PD-L1 blockade in urothelial cancer. Method: immunoSEQ multiplex PCR; TCRdb's copy keeps in-frame clones and lacks some. The sample has about 39,000 clones, about 89% seen once. The specimen was PBMCs, collected around atezolizumab (anti-PD-L1) treatment. Every receptor here comes from a man aged 60 to 75 with urothelial cancer. Each CDR3 is given with its conserved first and last residue. Each record gives: V gene, CDR3 length, J gene, CDR3 protein.

TRBV14	15	TRBJ2-5	CASSQGQVIQETQYF
TRBV5-6	16	TRBJ1-6	CASSLSGTAYNSPLHF
TRBV9	16	TRBJ1-4	CASSAYNRGVWEKLFF
TRBV28	14	TRBJ1-6	CASSFSRDSSPLHF
TRBV19	14	TRBJ1-1	CASKKSYEGTEAFF
TRBV10-3	14	TRBJ1-1	CAISQTGRNTEAFF
TRBV19	14	TRBJ2-7	CASSVRPRGYEQYF
TRBV19	18	TRBJ2-2	CASSSQWGAGGYTGELFF
TRBV5-4	12	TRBJ2-3	CASSGEGDTQYF
TRBV6-5	13	TRBJ1-2	CASSNTEYYGYTF
TRBV6-4	13	TRBJ1-2	CASSAGEGYGYTF
TRBV11-3	17	TRBJ2-5	CASSFRTGGLRGETQYF
TRBV19	15	TRBJ2-2	CASSIDSRGPGELFF
TRBV6-5	14	TRBJ1-4	CASSAGFANEKLFF